The 32 T cell receptor beta chains given below trace back to one sample, sequenced in a study of tumor and adjacent non-tumor tissue in lung cancer. The library came from three nested PCR rounds adapted from ARM-PCR protocols. TCRdb passed the multiplex PCR reads through MiXCR, listing each CDR3 protein once. This table holds more than 55,000 distinct CDR3 sequences, more than 75% found once. The template was RNA from unsorted bulk tissue. This non-tumor lung sample came from over 3 cm beyond the tumor edge. The sample taken for sequencing was distant non-tumor lung tissue. These receptors all stem from a man aged 55 to 69 with non-small cell lung cancer.

The V call is TRBV6-5, the J call TRBJ2-5; unclear D gene. CDR3 length: 11 residues. V was trimmed by 8 bases and J by 7 bases, leaving 11 bases between them. Germline lookup yields CDR1 MNHEY and CDR2 SVGAGI. CDR3 nucleotide sequence: TGTGCCAGCGGAGAGACGTCGACCCAGTACTTC. Translation gives CASGETSTQYF.

This clonotype appeared a few times. The chain has TRBV14 and TRBJ2-7, with a tentative D call TRBD2 (5 bases). Trimming took off 0 bases at V and 7 bases at J, with 19 bases between the two ends. Germline-derived CDR1 and CDR2 are SGHDN and FVKESK. CDR3 length equals 16 residues. CDR3 coding DNA: TGTGCCAGCAGCCAAGATATGGAGGCTTCGCGGATAGAGCAGTACTTC. As protein: CASSQDMEASRIEQYF.

This clonotype has a handful of counts. The CDR3 does not end in the conserved phenylalanine or tryptophan, so this is likely a read error. Because the CDR3's place on the DNA is in doubt, the DNA is left out and the CDR3 is given as listed by TCRdb. The rearrangement links TRBV7-8 to TRBJ2-1; the D call TRBD1 from the table was never checked on the DNA. Germline loops: CDR1 SGHVS, CDR2 FQNEAQ. The CDR3 length equals 15 residues, ends included. The CDR3: CASSLGWDNYNEKFI.

On this clonotype: This CDR3 is missing its conserved last phenylalanine or tryptophan, likely due to a read error. The gene calls are TRBV12-3 or TRBV12-4 and TRBJ2-5; the D gene could be TRBD1 or TRBD2 (5 bases each). CDR3 length equals 14 residues. CDR3 DNA sequence: TGTGCCAGCTGTTTAGACGGGGCTGGGGAGACCCAGTACCTC. Protein: CASCLDGAGETQYL.

Regarding this clonotype: Mismatch with germline at one junction end may stem from a read error. The rearrangement joins TRBV20-1 to TRBJ2-1, with D unclear. Germline V CDR1 and CDR2: DFQATT, SNEGSKA (reference sequence). The CDR3 spans 12 residues. The CDR3 region is CGARGSNNEQFF. The CDR3 bases are TGCGGTGCGAGAGGATCCAACAATGAGCAGTTCTTC.

The chain recombines TRBV5-1 with TRBJ1-4; tentative D call: TRBD1 (5 bases). This CDR3 region has 17 residues. The V and J ends lost 3 bases and 0 bases respectively, with 15 bases between them. Germline assignment: CDR1 SGHRS and CDR2 YFSETQ. The CDR3 DNA sequence: TGCGCCAGCAGCTCGGGGACGATAGGGGCAACTAATGAAAAACTGTTTTTT. It is translated as CASSSGTIGATNEKLFF.

As regards this clonotype: One end of the junction is discordant with germline, which a read error may explain. The rearrangement joins TRBV29-1 to TRBJ1-2; D gene ambiguous. The CDR3 spans 15 residues. Germline assignment: CDR1 SQVTM and CDR2 ANQGSEA. In nucleotides, the CDR3 is TGCAGCGTTGGAGCGAGGCTCGCAACTATGCATGGCTACGCTTTC. Its translation: CSVGARLATMHGYAF. Based on the CDR3 plus reference TRBV29-1 and TRBJ1-2, the full variable domain is SAVISQKPSRDICQRGTSLTIQCQVDSQVTMMFWYRQQPGQSLTLIATANQGSEATYESGFVIDKFPISRPNLTFSTLTVSNMSPEDSSIYLCSVGARLATMHGYAFGSGTRLTVV.

The chain is built from TRBV20-1 and TRBJ2-7, with D possibly being TRBD2 (5 bases). The V end was cut by 4 bases, the J end by 4 bases, with 8 bases between. Germline CDR1 reads DFQATT; CDR2 reads SNEGSKA (reference sequence). The CDR3 consists of 11 residues. CDR3 loop: CSATEGYEQYF. The CDR3 DNA reads TGCAGTGCTACTGAGGGTTACGAGCAGTACTTC.

Note on this clonotype: Because it lacks the conserved phenylalanine or tryptophan at the end, this CDR3 is likely a read error. The rearrangement joins TRBV6-6 to TRBJ1-6; D is uncertain. CDR1 is MNHNY, CDR2 SVGAGI, per germline (reference sequence). There are 14 residues in the CDR3. The CDR3, as DNA: TGTGCCAGCAGTGACCTAGTAGCTATTTCACGCCTCCACTAT. Residues: CASSDLVAISRLHY.

This rearrangement joins TRBV11-1 to TRBJ2-7, with D hard to call. V lost 0 bases, J lost 6 bases, and 9 bases lay in between. Germline assignment: CDR1 SGHAT and CDR2 FQDESV (reference sequence). The CDR3 contains 13 residues. CDR3 in DNA: TGTGCCAGCAGCTTAGCGATAACGAGCGAGCAGTACTTC. It is translated as CASSLAITSEQYF.

Concerning this clonotype: No conserved phenylalanine or tryptophan is present at the end of the CDR3, so a read error is the likely explanation. CDR3 region: CATSGAGTYTDTQYS. The CDR3 DNA follows: TGTGCCACCTCAGGTGCGGGAACCTACACAGATACGCAGTATTCT. The rearrangement uses TRBV6-1 and TRBJ2-3; weak D call: TRBD2 (6 bases). The ends were cut back, 10 bases at V and 2 bases at J, with 19 bases in the middle. Germline assignment: CDR1 MNHNS and CDR2 SASEGT. The CDR3 has 15 residues.

The chain has TRBV5-4 and TRBJ2-5, with D tentatively TRBD2 (6 bases). Trimming shortened V by 8 bases and J by 1 base, and 18 bases separated the two germline ends. There are 15 residues in the CDR3. Germline CDR1 reads SGHNT; CDR2 reads YYREEE (reference sequence). Here the CDR3 reads CARNLGGGAQETQYF. Written as DNA, the CDR3 is TGTGCCAGGAACCTTGGAGGAGGGGCCCAAGAGACCCAGTACTTC.

In regard to this clonotype: A junction boundary mismatches the germline segment, possibly from a read error. This chain connects TRBV6-6 to TRBJ2-7, with TRBD1 matching 9 bases. Germline lookup yields CDR1 MNHNY and CDR2 SVGAGI (reference sequence). The CDR3 has 13 residues. The CDR3 bases are TGCGCCAGCAGCCGGACAGGGGCCTACGAGCAGTACTTC. Amino acids: CASSRTGAYEQYF.

V and J are TRBV5-5 and TRBJ2-3, with a tentative D call TRBD2 (5 bases). V was trimmed by 4 bases and J by 15 bases, leaving 27 bases between them. This CDR3 has 15 amino acids. Germline V CDR1 and CDR2: SGHKS, YYEKEE (reference sequence). For the CDR3, the DNA is TGTGCCAGCAGCCGGTGGGGAGAGCGGCCTGATATGCAATATTTT. This gives the protein CASSRWGERPDMQYF.

With respect to this clonotype: An end of the junction does not agree with germline; a read error may underlie this. This chain joins TRBV12-3 or TRBV12-4 and TRBJ2-5; 12 nucleotides match TRBD2. CDR3 length: 15 amino acids. The CDR3 DNA sequence: TGTGCCAGCAGGCTAGCGGGAGGGTACGAAGAGACTCAGTGCTTC. Protein sequence: CASRLAGGYEETQCF.

This clonotype was picked up one time. An end of the junction differs from the germline gene, which may be a read error. The chain has TRBV4-1 and TRBJ1-2; a weak D match, TRBD1 (5 bases). This CDR3 has 14 amino acids. CDR1 is MGHRA, CDR2 YSYEKL, per germline. The CDR3 bases are TGCGCCAGCAACCAGGCCGGGACGAAGGGTGGCTACATCTTC. It encodes CASNQAGTKGGYIF.

Concerning this clonotype itself: A junction boundary mismatches the germline segment, possibly from a read error. The gene calls are TRBV5-4 and TRBJ2-2, with 12 bases aligning to TRBD2. This CDR3 comprises 15 residues. Looked up from germline, CDR1 is SGHNT and CDR2 is YYREEE (reference sequence). The CDR3 DNA follows: TGTGCCAGTAGCTTCAGACTAGCGGGAGCCGGGGAGCTGTTTTTT. The encoded protein is CASSFRLAGAGELFF.

With regard to this clonotype: A read error may produce the germline difference seen at one junction end. The chain combines TRBV4-1 with TRBJ2-1; weak D call: TRBD2 (6 bases). The length of the CDR3 is 18 residues. CDR1 and CDR2 from the germline V gene are MGHRA and YSYEKL. CDR3 DNA: TGCGCCAGCAGCCAAGGCTGGGGGGAGGTCGGCTCCTACAACGAGCAATTCTTC. Encoded protein: CASSQGWGEVGSYNEQFF.

Notes on this clonotype: An end of the junction does not agree with germline; a read error may underlie this. The chain carries TRBV6-2 or TRBV6-3 and TRBJ2-1; the match to TRBD1 covers 7 bases. The CDR3 is made up of 14 amino acids. CDR1 and CDR2 from the germline V gene are MNHEY and SVGEGT. The CDR3 here is CDSSRQGSYIEEFF. Written as DNA, the CDR3 is TGTGACAGCAGTAGACAGGGCTCCTACATTGAGGAGTTCTTC.

This clonotype was picked up many times. This chain uses TRBV5-6 with TRBJ1-1, with a possible D match to TRBD1 (6 bases). The germline CDR1 and CDR2 sequences are SGHDT and YYEEEE. V dropped 3 bases and J dropped 5 bases, with 20 bases sitting between them. The CDR3 is 16 amino acids. The CDR3 sequence: CASSSFRTGLRTEAFF. The CDR3 DNA sequence: TGTGCCAGCAGCTCCTTCCGCACAGGGTTGAGAACTGAAGCTTTCTTT.

A remark on this clonotype: At one end, the junction sequence differs from germline, possibly due to a read error. CDR3 sequence reads: CGSSPIEREPGDTQHF. CDR3 in DNA: TGTGGCAGCAGCCCTATCGAGCGTGAGCCGGGAGATACGCAGCATTTT. The genes are TRBV5-4 and TRBJ2-3; the D is unclear. The DNA end lines up better with TRBJ1-5; the J call may be wrong. The germline CDR1 and CDR2 sequences are SGHNT and YYREEE (reference sequence). The CDR3 contains 16 residues.

The rearrangement uses TRBV2 and TRBJ2-7, with D perhaps matching TRBD1 (6 bases). Trimming removed 4 bases from V and 3 bases from J, with 16 bases in between. The CDR3 consists of 15 residues. The germline V gene encodes CDR1 SNHLY and CDR2 FYNNEI. CDR3 amino acids: CASSGYREFSYEQYF. CDR3 DNA: TGTGCCAGCAGTGGGTACAGGGAGTTCAGCTACGAGCAGTACTTC.

Regarding this clonotype: No conserved phenylalanine or tryptophan is present at the end of the CDR3, so a read error is the likely explanation. The chain uses TRBV7-2 and TRBJ1-2; D may be TRBD1 (6 bases). Germline values: CDR1 SGHTA, CDR2 FQGNSA. V lost 6 bases and J 8 bases, leaving 22 bases between the germline ends. CDR3 size: 15 residues. CDR3 residues: CASSYPEQGLEGYTL. The CDR3 DNA is TGTGCCAGCAGTTATCCGGAACAGGGATTGGAAGGCTACACCTTA.

Details on this clonotype: Being one base from a much bigger clone, this may be a read error. V gene TRBV28 combines with J gene TRBJ2-7; D is possibly TRBD2 (6 bases). This CDR3 is built from 13 residues. The germline gives CDR1 MDHEN, CDR2 SYDVKM. For the CDR3, the DNA is TGTTCCAGCAGAGGGGAGGTGAGGAACGAGCAGTACTTC. Translated: CSSRGEVRNEQYF.

This clonotype has a single count. The chain uses TRBV24-1 and TRBJ1-2; D unresolved. The CDR3 spans 13 residues. Per the germline V gene, CDR1 is KGHDR and CDR2 is SFDVKD. V was cut by 9 bases and J by 7 bases, with 17 bases left in between. CDR3 protein: CATRSGVDGGYTF. In DNA, the CDR3 is TGTGCCACCCGATCCGGAGTCGATGGTGGCTACACCTTC.

About this clonotype: A read error is possible here, since a much larger clone lies one base away. The genes are TRBV7-3 and TRBJ2-1; D ambiguous. The CDR3 length is 14 residues. Germline V gene data show CDR1 as SGHTA and CDR2 as FQGTGA. V lost 1 base, J lost 8 bases, and 12 bases lay in between. The CDR3 region is CASSLSGVYDEQFF. CDR3 DNA sequence: TGTGCCAGCAGCTTAAGTGGGGTATACGATGAGCAGTTCTTC. The complete variable domain, with remaining parts taken from reference TRBV7-3 and TRBJ2-1, reads GAGVSQTPSNKVTEKGKYVELRCDPISGHTALYWYRQSLGQGPEFLIYFQGTGAADDSGLPNDRFFAVRPEGSVSTLKIQRTERGDSAVYLCASSLSGVYDEQFFGPGTRLTVL.

The chain links TRBV10-2 to TRBJ2-4; the D gene is possibly TRBD2 (6 bases). V was clipped by 4 bases and J by 1 base, with 11 bases between them. This CDR3 has 15 amino acids. Germline V gene lookup returns CDR1 WSHSY and CDR2 SAAADI. The CDR3 region is CASSGWGEAKNIQYF. The CDR3 DNA reads TGCGCCAGCAGTGGATGGGGGGAGGCCAAAAACATTCAGTACTTC.

About this clonotype: The junction differs from germline at one of its ends, possibly a read error. V usage is TRBV11-1 and J usage is TRBJ2-3, with 11 positions matching TRBD2. CDR1 is SGHAT and CDR2 is FQDESV in the germline V gene (reference sequence). The CDR3 is 16 residues long. This chain's CDR3 is CANSLTSGASTDMQCF. The CDR3 DNA follows: TGTGCCAACAGCTTGACTAGCGGGGCCAGCACAGATATGCAGTGTTTT.

Notes on this clonotype: Sequence at one end of the junction differs from germline and may be a read error. The gene calls are TRBV12-3 or TRBV12-4 and TRBJ2-1; 9 bases line up with TRBD1. The CDR3 loop spans 15 amino acids. CDR3 bases: TGTGCCAGCACCACTCACGGGACAGGGAGGGATGAGCATTCCTTC. This encodes CASTTHGTGRDEHSF.

In regard to this clonotype: A much larger clone lies one base from this, so it may be a read error. This rearrangement joins TRBV20-1 to TRBJ2-7, with D possibly called TRBD1 or TRBD2 (5 bases each). V lost 7 bases and J 0 bases, leaving 16 bases between the germline ends. CDR1 DFQATT and CDR2 SNEGSKA come from the germline V gene (reference sequence). The CDR3 consists of 14 residues. CDR3 in amino acids: CSVRGLGSSYEQYF. The CDR3 nucleotides are TGCAGTGTTAGGGGATTAGGGAGCTCCTACGAGCAGTACTTC.

This clonotype was seen a single time. The J gene is TRBJ1-1, the V gene TRBV20-1; 7 nucleotides agree with TRBD1. Germline V CDR1 and CDR2: DFQATT, SNEGSKA (reference sequence). The CDR3 spans 14 residues. Trimming took 2 bases from V and 5 from J; bases not matched to a gene: 8. The CDR3 reads CSARSYIRGTEAFF. The CDR3 DNA sequence: TGCAGTGCTAGATCCTACATCAGGGGGACTGAAGCTTTCTTT.

This clonotype was observed once. The genes are TRBV7-9 and TRBJ1-1; TRBD1 is a possible D gene (6 bases). Between the trimmed V and J ends, which lost 9 bases and 4 bases, there was a span of 18 bases. This CDR3 region has 14 residues. Per the germline V gene, CDR1 is SEHNR and CDR2 is FQNEAQ (reference sequence). The CDR3, as DNA: TGTGCCAGTAGCCTAACGGAGGGGGGCACTGAAGCTTTCTTT. Translated, it gives CASSLTEGGTEAFF. The full variable domain, with the rest looked up from reference TRBV7-9 and TRBJ1-1, is DTGVSQNPRHKITKRGQNVTFRCDPISEHNRLYWYRQTLGQGPEFLTYFQNEAQLEKSRLLSDRFSAERPKGSFSTLEIQRTEQGDSAMYLCASSLTEGGTEAFFGQGTRLTVV.